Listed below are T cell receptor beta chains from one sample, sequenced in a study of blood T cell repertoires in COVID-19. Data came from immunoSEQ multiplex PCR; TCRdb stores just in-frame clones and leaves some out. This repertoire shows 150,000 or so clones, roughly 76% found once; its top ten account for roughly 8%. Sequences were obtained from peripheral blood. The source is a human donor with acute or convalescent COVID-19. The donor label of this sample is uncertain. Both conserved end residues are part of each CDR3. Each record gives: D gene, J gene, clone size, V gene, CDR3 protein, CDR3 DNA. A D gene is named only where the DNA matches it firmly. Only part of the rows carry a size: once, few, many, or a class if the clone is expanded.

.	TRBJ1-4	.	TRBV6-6	CASSYSITTGPGELFF	TGTGCCAGCAGTTACTCGATAACCACAGGGCCTGGGGAACTGTTTTTT
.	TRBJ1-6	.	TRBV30	CACKDSNPSPLHF	TGTGCCTGCAAGGACAGTAACCCTTCACCCCTCCACTTT
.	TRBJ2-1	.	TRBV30	CACDSLLYNEQFF	TGTGCCTGTGACAGTCTACTGTACAATGAGCAGTTCTTC
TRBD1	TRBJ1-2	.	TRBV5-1	CASSEAGTGGDYGYTF	TGCGCCAGCAGCGAAGCGGGGACAGGCGGGGACTATGGCTACACCTTC
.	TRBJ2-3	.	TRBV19	CASSIVGASTDTQYF	TGTGCCAGTAGTATAGTAGGGGCCAGCACAGATACGCAGTATTTT
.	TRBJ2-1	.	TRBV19	CASSMRQNSYNEQFF	TGTGCCAGTAGTATGAGACAGAACTCCTACAATGAGCAGTTCTTC
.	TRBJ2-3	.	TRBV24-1	CATSDTRGTVPDTQYF	TGTGCCACCAGTGATACCAGGGGTACGGTCCCAGATACGCAGTATTTT
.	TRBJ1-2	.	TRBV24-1	CATSDLNYGYTF	TGTGCCACCAGTGATCTCAACTATGGCTACACCTTC
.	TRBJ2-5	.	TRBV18	CASSSQREETQYF	TGTGCCAGCTCCTCCCAGCGGGAAGAGACCCAGTACTTC
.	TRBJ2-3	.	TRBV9	CASSVGRVADTQYF	TGTGCCAGCAGCGTCGGCAGGGTGGCAGATACGCAGTATTTT
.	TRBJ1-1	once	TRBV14	CASSRQEVNTEAFF	TGTGCCAGCAGCCGTCAAGAGGTAAACACTGAAGCTTTCTTT
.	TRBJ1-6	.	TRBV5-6	CASSWGYGGDDSPLHF	TGTGCCAGCAGCTGGGGGTATGGAGGGGACGATTCACCCCTCCACTTT
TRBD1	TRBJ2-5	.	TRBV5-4	CASSRDSNQETQYF	TGTGCCAGCAGCAGGGACAGCAACCAAGAGACCCAGTACTTC
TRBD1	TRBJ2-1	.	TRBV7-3	CASSLTRDRGNEQFF	TGTGCCAGCAGCTTAACCCGGGACAGGGGCAATGAGCAGTTCTTC
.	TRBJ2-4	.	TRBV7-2	CASSSISGINIQYF	TGTGCCAGCAGCTCGATTAGCGGTATAAACATTCAGTACTTC
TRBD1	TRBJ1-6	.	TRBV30	CAWSITGVGNSPLHF	TGTGCCTGGAGCATAACAGGGGTTGGTAATTCACCCCTCCACTTT
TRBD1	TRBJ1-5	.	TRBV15	CATRRDSNQPQHF	TGTGCCACCAGGCGGGACAGTAATCAGCCCCAGCATTTT
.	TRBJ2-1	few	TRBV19	CASSKGLALYSYNEQFF	TGTGCCAGTAGTAAAGGGCTAGCGCTCTACTCCTACAATGAGCAGTTCTTC
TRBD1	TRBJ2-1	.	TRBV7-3	CASSLLTTGFGNEQFF	TGTGCCAGCAGCTTATTGACGACAGGGTTCGGCAATGAGCAGTTCTTC
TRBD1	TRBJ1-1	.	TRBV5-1	CASRTGGVKNTEAFF	TGCGCCAGCCGCACAGGGGGCGTCAAGAACACTGAAGCTTTCTTT
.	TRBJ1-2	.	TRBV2	CATQEGLETYYGYTF	TGTGCCACCCAGGAAGGTCTGGAAACATACTATGGCTACACCTTC
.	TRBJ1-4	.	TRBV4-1	CASSHPRRGDRGKKLFF	TGCGCCAGCAGCCATCCCCGCCGAGGTGACCGGGGTAAAAAACTGTTTTTT
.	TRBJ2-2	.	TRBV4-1	CASSQDSPTGELFF	TGCGCCAGCAGCCAAGACTCTCCTACCGGGGAGCTGTTTTTT
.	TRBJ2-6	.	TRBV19	CASSDPAGTPGANVLTF	TGTGCCAGTAGTGACCCGGCAGGCACACCTGGGGCCAACGTCCTGACTTTC
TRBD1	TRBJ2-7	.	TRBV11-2	CASTSLGDSNYEQYF	TGTGCCAGCACCTCGCTGGGGGACAGCAACTACGAGCAGTACTTC
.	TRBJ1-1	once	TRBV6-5	CASSYSTPGLTEAFF	TGTGCCAGCAGTTACTCGACCCCAGGGTTGACTGAAGCTTTCTTT
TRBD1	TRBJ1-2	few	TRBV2	CASRDRESYGYTF	TGTGCCAGCAGGGACAGGGAAAGTTATGGCTACACCTTC
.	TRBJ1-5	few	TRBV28	CASSSPQSGGNQPQHF	TGTGCCAGCAGTTCCCCACAGTCGGGGGGGAATCAGCCCCAGCATTTT
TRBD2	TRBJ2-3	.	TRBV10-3	CAIAGGQGTDTQYF	TGTGCCATAGCGGGGGGGCAGGGCACAGATACGCAGTATTTT
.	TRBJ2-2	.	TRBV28	CASSFRLSPGELFF	TGTGCCAGCAGTTTTAGACTTTCTCCCGGGGAGCTGTTTTTT